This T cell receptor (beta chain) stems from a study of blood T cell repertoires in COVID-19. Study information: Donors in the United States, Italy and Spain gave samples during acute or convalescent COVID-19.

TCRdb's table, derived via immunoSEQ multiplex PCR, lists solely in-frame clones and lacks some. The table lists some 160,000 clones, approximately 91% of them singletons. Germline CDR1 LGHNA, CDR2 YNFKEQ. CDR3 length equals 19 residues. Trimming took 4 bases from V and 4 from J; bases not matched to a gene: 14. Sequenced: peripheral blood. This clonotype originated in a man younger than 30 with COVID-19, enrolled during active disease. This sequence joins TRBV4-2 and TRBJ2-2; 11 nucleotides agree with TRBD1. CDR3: CASSRDLPGGQGGTGELFF. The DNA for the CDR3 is TGTGCCAGCAGCCGGGACCTGCCTGGGGGACAGGGGGGCACCGGGGAGCTGTTTTTT.